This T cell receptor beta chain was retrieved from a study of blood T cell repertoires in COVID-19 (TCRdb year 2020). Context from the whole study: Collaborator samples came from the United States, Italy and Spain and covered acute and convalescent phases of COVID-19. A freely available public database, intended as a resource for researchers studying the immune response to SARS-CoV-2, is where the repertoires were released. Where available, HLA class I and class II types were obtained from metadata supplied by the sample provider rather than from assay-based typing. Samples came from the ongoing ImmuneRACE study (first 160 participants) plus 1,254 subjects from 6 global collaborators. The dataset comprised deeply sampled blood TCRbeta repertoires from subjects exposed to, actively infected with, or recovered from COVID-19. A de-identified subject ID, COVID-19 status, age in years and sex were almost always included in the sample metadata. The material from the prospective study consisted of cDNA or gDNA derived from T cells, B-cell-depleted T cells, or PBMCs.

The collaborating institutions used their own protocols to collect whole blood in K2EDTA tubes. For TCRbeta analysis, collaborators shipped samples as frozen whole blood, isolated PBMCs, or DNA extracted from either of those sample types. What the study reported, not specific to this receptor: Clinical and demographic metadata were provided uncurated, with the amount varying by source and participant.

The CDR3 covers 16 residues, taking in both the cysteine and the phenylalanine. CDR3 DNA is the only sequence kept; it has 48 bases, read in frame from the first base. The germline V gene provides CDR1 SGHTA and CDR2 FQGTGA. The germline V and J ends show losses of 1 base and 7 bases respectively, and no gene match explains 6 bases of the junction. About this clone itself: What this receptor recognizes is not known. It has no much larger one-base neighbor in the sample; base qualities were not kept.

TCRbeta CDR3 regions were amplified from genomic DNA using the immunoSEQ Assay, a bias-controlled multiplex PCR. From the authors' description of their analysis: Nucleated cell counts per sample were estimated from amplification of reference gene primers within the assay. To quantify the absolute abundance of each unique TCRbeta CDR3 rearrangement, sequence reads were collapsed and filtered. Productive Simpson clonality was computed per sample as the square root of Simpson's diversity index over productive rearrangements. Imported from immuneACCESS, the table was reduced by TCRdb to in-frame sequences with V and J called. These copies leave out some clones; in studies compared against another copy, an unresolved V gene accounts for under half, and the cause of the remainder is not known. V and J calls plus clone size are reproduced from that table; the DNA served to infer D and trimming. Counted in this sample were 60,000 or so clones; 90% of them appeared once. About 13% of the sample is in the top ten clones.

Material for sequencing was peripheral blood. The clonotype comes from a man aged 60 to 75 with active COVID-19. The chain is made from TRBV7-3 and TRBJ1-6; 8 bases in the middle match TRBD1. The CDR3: CASSLSSGGKNSPLHF. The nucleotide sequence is TGTGCCAGCAGCTTAAGTTCAGGGGGCAAAAATTCACCCCTCCACTTT. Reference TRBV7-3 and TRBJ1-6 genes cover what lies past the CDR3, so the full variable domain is GAGVSQTPSNKVTEKGKYVELRCDPISGHTALYWYRQSLGQGPEFLIYFQGTGAADDSGLPNDRFFAVRPEGSVSTLKIQRTERGDSAVYLCASSLSSGGKNSPLHFGNGTRLTVT.